This TCR beta chain emerged from a study of blood T cells in healthy people across ages. In this sample, this clonotype turned up a few times. This CDR3 has 14 amino acids. Per the germline V gene, CDR1 is MDHEN and CDR2 is SYDVKM. Then a second PCR, running roughly 7 to 11 cycles, was carried out with a sample-barcoded 5' primer and a J-beta primer mix. Carrying 12 random nucleotides, a template-switch adaptor labeled each individual cDNA molecule. TCRdb re-derived calls from the 5' RACE reads in MiXCR, one entry per CDR3 protein. Of 250,000 to 300,000 distinct CDR3 sequences detected, about 25% appear once; the ten largest clones hold approximately 29%.

Source material: blood. The origin of this receptor is a woman aged 70 to 79 in good health. The chain carries TRBV28 and TRBJ2-5; a possible D gene is TRBD2 (6 bases). The J call may be faulty, since TRBJ2-1 better matches the DNA end. This CDR3 is CASSLTRTAREQFF. The CDR3 region has the DNA TGTGCCAGCAGTCTGACTAGGACGGCGCGTGAGCAGTTCTTC.